Shown below are 12 T cell receptor beta chains from a single sample sequenced in a study of blood T cell repertoires in COVID-19. Only in-frame clones appear in the TCRdb table, and some are missing; sequencing was by immunoSEQ multiplex PCR. The sample has under 85,000 clones, around 74% seen once. Sequencing was carried out using peripheral blood. Source of these receptors: a human donor in a cohort sampled during active COVID-19.

This clone was detected once. The gene calls are TRBV5-4 and TRBJ2-5; TRBD1 matches at 7 bases. V gave up 3 bases and J gave up 5 bases; unmatched junction bases: 7. Germline assignment: CDR1 SGHNT and CDR2 YYREEE (reference sequence). This CDR3 region has 14 residues. The CDR3 region is CASSSQGDGETQYF. The CDR3 DNA sequence: TGTGCCAGCAGCTCTCAGGGGGATGGGGAGACCCAGTACTTC.

This clone turned up a few times. The rearrangement uses TRBV19 and TRBJ2-1; 8 bases match TRBD2. In germline, CDR1 is LNHDA, CDR2 SQIVND (reference sequence). The CDR3 covers 15 residues. V was clipped by 3 bases and J by 8 bases; unmatched bases: 9. CDR3 nucleotides: TGTGCCAGTAGTATGGTCGAGGCGGGGGGCCATGAGCAGTTCTTC. It specifies CASSMVEAGGHEQFF.

V gene TRBV6-6 combines with J gene TRBJ1-5; tentative D call: TRBD1 (6 bases). The V and J ends lost 6 bases and 4 bases respectively, with 13 bases between them. The length of the CDR3 is 14 residues. Germline V gives CDR1 MNHNY, CDR2 SVGAGI (reference sequence). The CDR3 nucleotides are TGTGCCAGCAGCCCCGGACAGTTAAATCAGCCCCAGCATTTT. Translation: CASSPGQLNQPQHF.

The chain has TRBV5-1 and TRBJ2-5; TRBD1 matches at 7 bases. The CDR3 has 12 amino acids. The V gene's germline CDR1 is SGHRS and CDR2 YFSETQ. V shed 7 bases and J 2 bases; nucleotides not matched to a gene: 2. For the CDR3, the DNA is TGCGCCAGCGGGGGACAGCAAGAGACCCAGTACTTC. Protein: CASGGQQETQYF.

The genes are TRBV29-1 and TRBJ1-1; D gene ambiguous. V was clipped by 4 bases and J by 3 bases, with 9 bases between them. The CDR3 runs to 12 residues. From germline, CDR1 is SQVTM and CDR2 ANQGSEA. The CDR3 nucleotides are TGCAGCGTTGGAGCGGGGTACACTGAAGCTTTCTTT. It translates to CSVGAGYTEAFF.

The CDR3 nucleotides read TGTGCCAGCAGCACCTGGACAAAGAACACTGAAGCTTTCTTT. The encoded protein is CASSTWTKNTEAFF. The V call is TRBV7-9, the J call TRBJ1-1; TRBD1 might be the D (5 bases). The CDR3 covers 14 residues. With 5 bases removed from V and 1 base from J, the gap between germline ends came to 11 bases. Germline V gene lookup returns CDR1 SEHNR and CDR2 FQNEAQ (reference sequence). Full variable domain (rest looked up from reference TRBV7-9 and TRBJ1-1): DTGVSQNPRHKITKRGQNVTFRCDPISEHNRLYWYRQTLGQGPEFLTYFQNEAQLEKSRLLSDRFSAERPKGSFSTLEIQRTEQGDSAMYLCASSTWTKNTEAFFGQGTRLTVV.

V and J are TRBV5-7 and TRBJ2-7, with 8 bases fitting TRBD1. TRBV5-7 is annotated as an ORF whose role is uncertain. After removal of 2 bases from V and 2 bases from J, the junction contained 9 bases not matched to a gene. This CDR3 is 16 amino acids long. The CDR3 coding sequence is TGTGCCAGCAGCTTACACGGACAGGGTCCAACCTACGAGCAGTACTTC. This encodes CASSLHGQGPTYEQYF.

The V gene is TRBV5-1, the J gene TRBJ2-7, with 7 nucleotides matching TRBD2. Per the germline V gene, CDR1 is SGHRS and CDR2 is YFSETQ. The CDR3 contains 17 residues. After removal of 1 base from V and 5 bases from J, the junction contained 15 bases not matched to a gene. This CDR3 is CASSLIPRGESSHEQYF. In DNA, the CDR3 is TGCGCCAGCAGCTTGATCCCCCGGGGGGAATCTTCCCACGAGCAGTACTTC.

This clone was observed a few times. CDR3 nucleotides: TGTGCCAGCAGCCCATCTCGGTACTTAGCCAAAAACATTCAGTACTTC. Residues: CASSPSRYLAKNIQYF. V usage is TRBV5-6 and J usage is TRBJ2-4; D not resolved. The CDR3 contains 16 residues. Germline CDR1 and CDR2: SGHDT and YYEEEE. The V and J ends lost 4 bases and 0 bases respectively, with 14 bases between them.

The chain couples TRBV11-2 to TRBJ1-2; D remains unclear. The V and J ends lost 5 bases and 8 bases respectively, with 15 bases between them. Germline CDR1 reads SGHAT; CDR2 reads FQNNGV. This CDR3 spans 13 amino acids. CDR3 nucleotides: TGTGCCAGCAGCACCTCCTGGGCCGGCGGCTACACCTTC. Its protein is CASSTSWAGGYTF.

The chain's CDR3 is CASSEAGLAGEQYF. In nucleotides, the CDR3 is TGTGCCAGCAGTGAAGCAGGACTAGCAGGCGAGCAGTACTTC. This rearrangement joins TRBV2 to TRBJ2-7, with TRBD2 matching over 8 bases. This CDR3 region has 14 residues. Germline CDR1 and CDR2: SNHLY and FYNNEI. V was pared by 0 bases and J by 6 bases, with 4 bases of the junction left unmatched.

The genes are TRBV29-1 and TRBJ2-7, with D possibly TRBD1 on 7 matching bases. V was trimmed by 6 bases and J by 6 bases, leaving 21 bases between them. This CDR3 spans 14 amino acids. The V gene's germline CDR1 is SQVTM and CDR2 ANQGSEA. The CDR3 region is CSVVPRGDRGEQYF. CDR3 in DNA: TGCAGCGTCGTCCCCAGGGGGGACAGAGGCGAGCAGTACTTC.